This T cell receptor (beta chain) comes out of a study of blood T cell repertoires in COVID-19. Study details: COVID-19 samples collected from the United States, Italy and Spain covered acute and convalescent phases. Sample material is recorded as cDNA or gDNA derived from T cells, B-cell-depleted T cells, or PBMCs.

CDR3 length equals 16 residues. Trimming stripped 0 bases from V and 4 bases from J, with 16 bases between. CDR1 is SGHNT, CDR2 YYREEE, per germline (reference sequence). Produced via immunoSEQ multiplex PCR; TCRdb's table is partial and in-frame only. The repertoire holds just under 350,000 clones, with approximately 89% as singletons. Sample: peripheral blood. The gene calls are TRBV5-4 and TRBJ1-2; D not resolved. The source is a woman under 30 who had recovered from COVID-19. CDR3 sequence: CASSLESLLTSYGYTF. CDR3 DNA: TGTGCCAGCAGCTTGGAATCCCTTCTAACGTCCTATGGCTACACCTTC.